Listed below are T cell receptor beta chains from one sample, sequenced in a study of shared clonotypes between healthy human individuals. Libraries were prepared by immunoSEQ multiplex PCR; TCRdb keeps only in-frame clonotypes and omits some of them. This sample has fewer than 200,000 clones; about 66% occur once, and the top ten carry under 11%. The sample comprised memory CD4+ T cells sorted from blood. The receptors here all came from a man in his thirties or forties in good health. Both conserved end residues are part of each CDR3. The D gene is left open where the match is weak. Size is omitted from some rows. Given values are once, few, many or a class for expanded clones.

cdr3_nt: TGTGCCAGCAGCTTGGCTTTGTCTAGCGGGAGTGATGAGCAGTTCTTC
cdr3_aa: CASSLALSSGSDEQFF
cdr3_length: 16
clone_size: once
j_call: TRBJ2-1
v_call: TRBV5-4
d_call: TRBD2

cdr3_nt: TGCGCCAGCAGCTTGGGGACAGGGGGTGAAAAACTGTTTTTT
cdr3_aa: CASSLGTGGEKLFF
cdr3_length: 14
clone_size: NA
j_call: TRBJ1-4
v_call: TRBV5-1
d_call: TRBD1

cdr3_nt: TGTGCCAGCAGTCGACAGGGGTACGGTGAAAAACTGTTTTTT
cdr3_aa: CASSRQGYGEKLFF
cdr3_length: 14
clone_size: few
j_call: TRBJ1-4
v_call: TRBV2
d_call: TRBD1

cdr3_nt: TGTGCCAGCAGTTTCTCAAGGGACAGGGCGACACCCTACGAGCAGTACTTC
cdr3_aa: CASSFSRDRATPYEQYF
cdr3_length: 17
clone_size: NA
j_call: TRBJ2-7
v_call: TRBV27
d_call: TRBD1

cdr3_nt: TGCGCCAGCAGCTTGGTAGATTCCAGCACAGATACGCAGTATTTT
cdr3_aa: CASSLVDSSTDTQYF
cdr3_length: 15
clone_size: NA
j_call: TRBJ2-3
v_call: TRBV5-1
d_call: NA

cdr3_nt: TGCGCCAGCAGTCAATTGCGGGTCGACAGACAGGGGGCGAGGGGAGAGACCCAGTACTTC
cdr3_aa: CASSQLRVDRQGARGETQYF
cdr3_length: 20
clone_size: once
j_call: TRBJ2-5
v_call: TRBV23-1
d_call: TRBD1

cdr3_nt: TGTGCCAGCAGCTTGGTAGCTAGCGGTTACAATGAGCAGTTCTTC
cdr3_aa: CASSLVASGYNEQFF
cdr3_length: 15
clone_size: few
j_call: TRBJ2-1
v_call: TRBV5-6
d_call: TRBD2

cdr3_nt: TGTGCCACAACGTCCGGTTTGGAAAGCAATCAGCCCCAGCATTTT
cdr3_aa: CATTSGLESNQPQHF
cdr3_length: 15
clone_size: few
j_call: TRBJ1-5
v_call: TRBV10-3
d_call: NA

cdr3_nt: TGTGCCAGCATGGCCTACCCTCGCACCGGGGAGCTGTTTTTT
cdr3_aa: CASMAYPRTGELFF
cdr3_length: 14
clone_size: NA
j_call: TRBJ2-2
v_call: TRBV6-5
d_call: NA

cdr3_nt: TGTGCCAGCAGCGTCCTGGGAGCGGGAGGGCCCTATGAGCAGTTCTTC
cdr3_aa: CASSVLGAGGPYEQFF
cdr3_length: 16
clone_size: NA
j_call: TRBJ2-1
v_call: TRBV9
d_call: TRBD2

cdr3_nt: TGTGCCGGACAACCGGGACTTGGGACCTACGAGCAGTACTTC
cdr3_aa: CAGQPGLGTYEQYF
cdr3_length: 14
clone_size: few
j_call: TRBJ2-7
v_call: TRBV6-1
d_call: NA

cdr3_nt: TGTGCCAGCAGCGCTACGGCGAGCTTAGAGACCCAGTACTTC
cdr3_aa: CASSATASLETQYF
cdr3_length: 14
clone_size: many
j_call: TRBJ2-5
v_call: TRBV7-6
d_call: NA

cdr3_nt: TGTGCCATCAGTGGGTCGGGAGGGCCTGACGGGGAGCTGTTTTTT
cdr3_aa: CAISGSGGPDGELFF
cdr3_length: 15
clone_size: NA
j_call: TRBJ2-2
v_call: TRBV10-3
d_call: TRBD2

cdr3_nt: TGTGCCAGCAGCTCTCGTACAGATCCTCACTACGAGCAGTACTTC
cdr3_aa: CASSSRTDPHYEQYF
cdr3_length: 15
clone_size: few
j_call: TRBJ2-7
v_call: TRBV7-9
d_call: NA

cdr3_nt: TGTGCCAGTAGACACGGGGGACGGATGAACACTGAAGCTTTCTTT
cdr3_aa: CASRHGGRMNTEAFF
cdr3_length: 15
clone_size: NA
j_call: TRBJ1-1
v_call: TRBV19
d_call: NA

cdr3_nt: TGTGCCAGCAGCCAAGGGGGAACTGGGGCCAACGTCCTGACTTTC
cdr3_aa: CASSQGGTGANVLTF
cdr3_length: 15
clone_size: NA
j_call: TRBJ2-6
v_call: TRBV28
d_call: NA

cdr3_nt: TGCGCCAGCAAACAGGTGCAATTCACAGATACGCAGTATTTT
cdr3_aa: CASKQVQFTDTQYF
cdr3_length: 14
clone_size: NA
j_call: TRBJ2-3
v_call: TRBV10-2
d_call: NA

cdr3_nt: TGTGCCAGCAGCTTACTTCTGACTAGATTTTCGGATGAGCAGTTCTTC
cdr3_aa: CASSLLLTRFSDEQFF
cdr3_length: 16
clone_size: NA
j_call: TRBJ2-1
v_call: TRBV11-2
d_call: NA

cdr3_nt: TGTGCCAGCAGTGAGACTATCCCCACAGGATTCTATGGCTACACCTTC
cdr3_aa: CASSETIPTGFYGYTF
cdr3_length: 16
clone_size: once
j_call: TRBJ1-2
v_call: TRBV28
d_call: NA

cdr3_nt: TGTGCCAGCAAACAGGGGGCGGGGGTCACTGAAGCTTTCTTT
cdr3_aa: CASKQGAGVTEAFF
cdr3_length: 14
clone_size: NA
j_call: TRBJ1-1
v_call: TRBV6-5
d_call: TRBD1

cdr3_nt: TGTGCCAGCAGCTTAGCCAGGGCTTCCGAGCAGTTCTTC
cdr3_aa: CASSLARASEQFF
cdr3_length: 13
clone_size: NA
j_call: TRBJ2-1
v_call: TRBV7-2
d_call: NA

cdr3_nt: TGTGCCAGCAGCTTAATGACAGGGGATCAAGAGACCCAGTACTTC
cdr3_aa: CASSLMTGDQETQYF
cdr3_length: 15
clone_size: NA
j_call: TRBJ2-5
v_call: TRBV11-2
d_call: TRBD1

cdr3_nt: TGTGCCAGCAGTGTGGAGGGAGGGCCCGAAAATGAGCAGTTCTTC
cdr3_aa: CASSVEGGPENEQFF
cdr3_length: 15
clone_size: NA
j_call: TRBJ2-1
v_call: TRBV2
d_call: TRBD2

cdr3_nt: TGTGCCAGCAGTTTGGTAGGGCGTATCTACGAGCAGTACTTC
cdr3_aa: CASSLVGRIYEQYF
cdr3_length: 14
clone_size: once
j_call: TRBJ2-7
v_call: TRBV28
d_call: NA

cdr3_nt: TGTGCCAGCTCACTCCAACAGGGACGGCAAGAAAAACTGTTTTTT
cdr3_aa: CASSLQQGRQEKLFF
cdr3_length: 15
clone_size: NA
j_call: TRBJ1-4
v_call: TRBV18
d_call: NA

cdr3_nt: TGTGCCAGCACTAAGGGGGGGGCTCTTTCGACTAATGAAAAACTGTTTTTT
cdr3_aa: CASTKGGALSTNEKLFF
cdr3_length: 17
clone_size: NA
j_call: TRBJ1-4
v_call: TRBV2
d_call: NA

cdr3_nt: TGTGCCAGCAGTTTAGGTGGGACAGGGACAGATACGCAGTATTTT
cdr3_aa: CASSLGGTGTDTQYF
cdr3_length: 15
clone_size: NA
j_call: TRBJ2-3
v_call: TRBV28
d_call: TRBD1

cdr3_nt: TGCGCCAGCAGCTTGGATGGTCAGCCCCAGCATTTT
cdr3_aa: CASSLDGQPQHF
cdr3_length: 12
clone_size: few
j_call: TRBJ1-5
v_call: TRBV5-1
d_call: NA

cdr3_nt: TGTGCCAGTAGCCGGACGGCGAACGACTATGGCTACACCTTC
cdr3_aa: CASSRTANDYGYTF
cdr3_length: 14
clone_size: NA
j_call: TRBJ1-2
v_call: TRBV19
d_call: NA

cdr3_nt: TGTGCCAGCAGGTTAGCGGGAGACACCGGGGAGCTGTTTTTT
cdr3_aa: CASRLAGDTGELFF
cdr3_length: 14
clone_size: NA
j_call: TRBJ2-2
v_call: TRBV11-3
d_call: TRBD2

cdr3_nt: TGTGCCAGCAGCTTAGCGGGGAGTTTCCCGCTTTACAATGAGCAGTTCTTC
cdr3_aa: CASSLAGSFPLYNEQFF
cdr3_length: 17
clone_size: once
j_call: TRBJ2-1
v_call: TRBV7-9
d_call: NA

cdr3_nt: TGCAGCGGGGCGCCAGGGTGGGCTATGAACACTGAAGCTTTCTTT
cdr3_aa: CSGAPGWAMNTEAFF
cdr3_length: 15
clone_size: many
j_call: TRBJ1-1
v_call: TRBV29-1
d_call: NA

cdr3_nt: TGTGCCAGCAGCTTACCGCCCCGACTAGCGGGCCGAAACAATGAGCAGTTCTTC
cdr3_aa: CASSLPPRLAGRNNEQFF
cdr3_length: 18
clone_size: NA
j_call: TRBJ2-1
v_call: TRBV7-9
d_call: TRBD2

cdr3_nt: TGTGCCAGCAACAGGGGAAACAATGAGCAGTTCTTC
cdr3_aa: CASNRGNNEQFF
cdr3_length: 12
clone_size: NA
j_call: TRBJ2-1
v_call: TRBV27
d_call: TRBD1

cdr3_nt: TGTGCCAGCAGTTACTCCAGGGGCGTAGTTGGCTACACCTTC
cdr3_aa: CASSYSRGVVGYTF
cdr3_length: 14
clone_size: NA
j_call: TRBJ1-2
v_call: TRBV6-6
d_call: NA

cdr3_nt: TGTGCCAGCAGCCGGACAGGGGGCCTTGGGACCCAGTACTTC
cdr3_aa: CASSRTGGLGTQYF
cdr3_length: 14
clone_size: NA
j_call: TRBJ2-5
v_call: TRBV27
d_call: TRBD1

cdr3_nt: TGTGCCAGCAGCGAGGTGGCGGGACCCTTCTACAATGAGCAGTTCTTC
cdr3_aa: CASSEVAGPFYNEQFF
cdr3_length: 16
clone_size: NA
j_call: TRBJ2-1
v_call: TRBV9
d_call: NA

cdr3_nt: TGTGCCAGCAGTGAAGCGGGAGGCAATGAGCAGTTCTTC
cdr3_aa: CASSEAGGNEQFF
cdr3_length: 13
clone_size: few
j_call: TRBJ2-1
v_call: TRBV25-1
d_call: TRBD2

cdr3_nt: TGTGCCAGCAGCGTCTCGGCGGCCTACGAGCAGTACTTC
cdr3_aa: CASSVSAAYEQYF
cdr3_length: 13
clone_size: once
j_call: TRBJ2-7
v_call: TRBV2
d_call: NA

cdr3_nt: TGTGCCTGGATAGCGGCGAGCTCCTACAATGAGCAGTTCTTC
cdr3_aa: CAWIAASSYNEQFF
cdr3_length: 14
clone_size: NA
j_call: TRBJ2-1
v_call: TRBV30
d_call: NA

cdr3_nt: TGTGCCACCGCGACTCAGGGTTCGTATCAGCCCCAGCATTTT
cdr3_aa: CATATQGSYQPQHF
cdr3_length: 14
clone_size: NA
j_call: TRBJ1-5
v_call: TRBV19
d_call: NA

cdr3_nt: TGTGCCAGCAGCGTAGGAAAGGGTCTAGCGGGATCCGACGAGCAGTACTTC
cdr3_aa: CASSVGKGLAGSDEQYF
cdr3_length: 17
clone_size: NA
j_call: TRBJ2-7
v_call: TRBV9
d_call: TRBD2

cdr3_nt: TGTGCCAGCAGTGCCATGGGAGGCACTGAAGCTTTCTTT
cdr3_aa: CASSAMGGTEAFF
cdr3_length: 13
clone_size: NA
j_call: TRBJ1-1
v_call: TRBV6-1
d_call: NA

cdr3_nt: TGTGCCAGCAGCTTGGTCGAGAGCACAGATACGCAGTATTTT
cdr3_aa: CASSLVESTDTQYF
cdr3_length: 14
clone_size: NA
j_call: TRBJ2-3
v_call: TRBV5-6
d_call: NA

cdr3_nt: TGTGCCAGCAGTGAAGGTAACTCCAGGGCCCCCTCCGGCTACACCTTC
cdr3_aa: CASSEGNSRAPSGYTF
cdr3_length: 16
clone_size: NA
j_call: TRBJ1-2
v_call: TRBV6-1
d_call: NA

cdr3_nt: TGTGCCAGCAGTTACTCGATTAGCAATCAGCCCCAGCATTTT
cdr3_aa: CASSYSISNQPQHF
cdr3_length: 14
clone_size: NA
j_call: TRBJ1-5
v_call: TRBV6-5
d_call: NA

cdr3_nt: TGTGCCAGCAGCTTCTTGAACTCTGGGGCCAACGTCCTGACTTTC
cdr3_aa: CASSFLNSGANVLTF
cdr3_length: 15
clone_size: NA
j_call: TRBJ2-6
v_call: TRBV7-8
d_call: NA

cdr3_nt: TGTGCCAGCAGCTTTACCCGGGGGAGCTCCTACGAGCAGTACTTC
cdr3_aa: CASSFTRGSSYEQYF
cdr3_length: 15
clone_size: NA
j_call: TRBJ2-7
v_call: TRBV5-4
d_call: NA

cdr3_nt: TGTGCCTGGAGGAAGGGACTAGCGGAAACAGATACGCAGTATTTT
cdr3_aa: CAWRKGLAETDTQYF
cdr3_length: 15
clone_size: NA
j_call: TRBJ2-3
v_call: TRBV30
d_call: TRBD2

cdr3_nt: TGTGCCAGCAGTTTGGACCACCTGGGGTACGAGCAGTACTTC
cdr3_aa: CASSLDHLGYEQYF
cdr3_length: 14
clone_size: NA
j_call: TRBJ2-7
v_call: TRBV6-5
d_call: NA

cdr3_nt: TGTGCCAGCAGCGTGGAGCCCGGACAGCCTGAAGGCTACACCTTC
cdr3_aa: CASSVEPGQPEGYTF
cdr3_length: 15
clone_size: many
j_call: TRBJ1-2
v_call: TRBV5-4
d_call: NA

cdr3_nt: TGCAGCGTTGAAGCGGGTGGAGGGACTCGGGGCACAGATACGCAGTATTTT
cdr3_aa: CSVEAGGGTRGTDTQYF
cdr3_length: 17
clone_size: NA
j_call: TRBJ2-3
v_call: TRBV29-1
d_call: NA

cdr3_nt: TGTGCCAGCACGTTAGGTGGTCGGAATGAGCAGTACTTC
cdr3_aa: CASTLGGRNEQYF
cdr3_length: 13
clone_size: few
j_call: TRBJ2-7
v_call: TRBV7-9
d_call: NA

cdr3_nt: TGCGCCAGCAGTTTAGGACTAGCTTCAGATACGCAGTATTTT
cdr3_aa: CASSLGLASDTQYF
cdr3_length: 14
clone_size: NA
j_call: TRBJ2-3
v_call: TRBV5-1
d_call: TRBD2

cdr3_nt: TGTGCCAGCAGCTTCCCCAACGGGAGGGCCGTGAACAATGAGCAGTTCTTC
cdr3_aa: CASSFPNGRAVNNEQFF
cdr3_length: 17
clone_size: NA
j_call: TRBJ2-1
v_call: TRBV7-8
d_call: TRBD2

cdr3_nt: TGTGCCAGCAGTTCCTTGGGGCCGGGGAATCAGCCCCAGCATTTT
cdr3_aa: CASSSLGPGNQPQHF
cdr3_length: 15
clone_size: NA
j_call: TRBJ1-5
v_call: TRBV6-6
d_call: NA

cdr3_nt: TGCAGCGTTGGTAGGGGCACTGAAGCTTTCTTT
cdr3_aa: CSVGRGTEAFF
cdr3_length: 11
clone_size: NA
j_call: TRBJ1-1
v_call: TRBV29-1
d_call: NA

cdr3_nt: TGCGCCAGCAGCTTGGCCACCGGATCGCAAGAGACCCAGTACTTC
cdr3_aa: CASSLATGSQETQYF
cdr3_length: 15
clone_size: NA
j_call: TRBJ2-5
v_call: TRBV5-1
d_call: NA

cdr3_nt: TGTGCCAGCAGCTTACTAGGCCGGAACACCGGGGAGCTGTTTTTT
cdr3_aa: CASSLLGRNTGELFF
cdr3_length: 15
clone_size: NA
j_call: TRBJ2-2
v_call: TRBV7-3
d_call: NA